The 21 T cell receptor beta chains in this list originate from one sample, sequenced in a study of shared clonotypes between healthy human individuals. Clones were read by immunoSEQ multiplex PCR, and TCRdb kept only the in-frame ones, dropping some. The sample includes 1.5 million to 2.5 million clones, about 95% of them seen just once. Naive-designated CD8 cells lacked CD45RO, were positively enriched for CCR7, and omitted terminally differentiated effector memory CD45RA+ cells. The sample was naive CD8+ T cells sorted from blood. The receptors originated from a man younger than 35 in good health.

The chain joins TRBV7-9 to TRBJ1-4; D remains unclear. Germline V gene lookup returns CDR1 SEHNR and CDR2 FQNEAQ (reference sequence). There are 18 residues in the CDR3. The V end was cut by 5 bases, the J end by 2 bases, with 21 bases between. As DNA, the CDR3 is TGTGCCAGCAGCCCGGCCCTTCTCTACAGAGATACTAATGAAAAACTGTTTTTT. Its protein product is CASSPALLYRDTNEKLFF. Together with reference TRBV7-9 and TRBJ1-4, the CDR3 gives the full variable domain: DTGVSQNPRHKITKRGQNVTFRCDPISEHNRLYWYRQTLGQGPEFLTYFQNEAQLEKSRLLSDRFSAERPKGSFSTLEIQRTEQGDSAMYLCASSPALLYRDTNEKLFFGSGTQLSVL.

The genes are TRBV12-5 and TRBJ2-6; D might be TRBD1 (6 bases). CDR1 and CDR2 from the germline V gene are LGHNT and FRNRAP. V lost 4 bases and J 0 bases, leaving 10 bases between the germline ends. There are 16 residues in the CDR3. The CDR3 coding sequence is TGTGCTAGTGGTTGGATACAGGGCTCTGGGGCCAACGTCCTGACTTTC. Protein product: CASGWIQGSGANVLTF.

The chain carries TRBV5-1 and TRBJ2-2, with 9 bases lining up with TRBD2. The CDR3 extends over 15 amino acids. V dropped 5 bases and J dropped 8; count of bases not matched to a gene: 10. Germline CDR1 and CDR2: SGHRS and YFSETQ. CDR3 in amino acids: CASRPGTSPLGELFF. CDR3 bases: TGCGCCAGCAGACCCGGGACTAGCCCCTTAGGGGAGCTGTTTTTT.

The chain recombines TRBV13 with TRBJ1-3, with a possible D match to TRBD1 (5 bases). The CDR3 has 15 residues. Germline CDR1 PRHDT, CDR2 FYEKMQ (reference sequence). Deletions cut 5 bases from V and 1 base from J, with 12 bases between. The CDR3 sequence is CASSPGLISGNTIYF. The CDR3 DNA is TGTGCCAGCAGCCCAGGGTTGATATCTGGAAACACCATATATTTT.

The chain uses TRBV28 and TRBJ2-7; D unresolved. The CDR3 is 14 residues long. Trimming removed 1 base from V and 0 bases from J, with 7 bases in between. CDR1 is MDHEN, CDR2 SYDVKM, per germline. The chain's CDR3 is CASSLSAFSYEQYF. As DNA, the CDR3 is TGTGCCAGCAGTTTATCAGCGTTCTCCTACGAGCAGTACTTC.

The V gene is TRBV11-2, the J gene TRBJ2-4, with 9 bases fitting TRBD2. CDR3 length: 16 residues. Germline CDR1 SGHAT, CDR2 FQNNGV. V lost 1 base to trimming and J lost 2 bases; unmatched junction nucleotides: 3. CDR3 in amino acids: CASSLGLAGPKNIQYF. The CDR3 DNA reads TGTGCCAGCAGCTTAGGGCTAGCGGGACCCAAAAACATTCAGTACTTC.

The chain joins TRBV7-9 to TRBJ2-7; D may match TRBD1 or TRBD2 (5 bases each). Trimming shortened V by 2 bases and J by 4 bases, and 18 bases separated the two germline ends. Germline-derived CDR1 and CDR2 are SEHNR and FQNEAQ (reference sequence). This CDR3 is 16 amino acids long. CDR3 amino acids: CASSLSLEGPPYEQYF. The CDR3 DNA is TGTGCCAGCAGCTTAAGTCTCGAGGGGCCTCCTTACGAGCAGTACTTC. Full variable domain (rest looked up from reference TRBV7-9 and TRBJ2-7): DTGVSQNPRHKITKRGQNVTFRCDPISEHNRLYWYRQTLGQGPEFLTYFQNEAQLEKSRLLSDRFSAERPKGSFSTLEIQRTEQGDSAMYLCASSLSLEGPPYEQYFGPGTRLTVT.

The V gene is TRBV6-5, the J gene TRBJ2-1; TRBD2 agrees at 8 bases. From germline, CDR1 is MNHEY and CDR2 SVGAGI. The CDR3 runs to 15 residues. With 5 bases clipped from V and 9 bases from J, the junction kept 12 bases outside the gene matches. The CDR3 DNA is TGTGCCAGCAGTATGATTAGCGGGGCCTACGCTGAGCAGTTCTTC. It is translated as CASSMISGAYAEQFF.

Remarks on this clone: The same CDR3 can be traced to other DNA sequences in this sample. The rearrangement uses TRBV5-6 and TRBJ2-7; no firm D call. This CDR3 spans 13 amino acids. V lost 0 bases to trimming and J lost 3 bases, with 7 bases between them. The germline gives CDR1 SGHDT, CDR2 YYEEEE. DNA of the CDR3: TGTGCCAGCAGCTTGGGTAGCAACTACGAGCAGTACTTC. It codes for CASSLGSNYEQYF.

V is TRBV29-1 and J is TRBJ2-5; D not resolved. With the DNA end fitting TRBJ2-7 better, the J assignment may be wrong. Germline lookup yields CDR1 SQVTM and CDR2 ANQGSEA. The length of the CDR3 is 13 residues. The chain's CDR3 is CSVRAPYSYEQYF. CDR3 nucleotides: TGCAGCGTTAGAGCGCCTTACTCCTACGAGCAGTACTTC.

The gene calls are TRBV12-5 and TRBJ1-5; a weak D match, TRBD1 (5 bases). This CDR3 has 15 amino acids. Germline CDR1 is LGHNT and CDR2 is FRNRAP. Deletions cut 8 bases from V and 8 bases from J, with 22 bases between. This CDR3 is CASQNRPSLGEPQHF. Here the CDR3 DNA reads TGTGCTAGTCAGAACCGGCCCTCCCTGGGGGAGCCCCAGCATTTT.

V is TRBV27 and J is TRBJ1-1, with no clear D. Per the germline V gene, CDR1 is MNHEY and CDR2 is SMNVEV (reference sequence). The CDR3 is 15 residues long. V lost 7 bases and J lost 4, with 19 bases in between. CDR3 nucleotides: TGTGCCAGCATACCCTCACGGGATGAAGGCACTGAAGCTTTCTTT. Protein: CASIPSRDEGTEAFF.

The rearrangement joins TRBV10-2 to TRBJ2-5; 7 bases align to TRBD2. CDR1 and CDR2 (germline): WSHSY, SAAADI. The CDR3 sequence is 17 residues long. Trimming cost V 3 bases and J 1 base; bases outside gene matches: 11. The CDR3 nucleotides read TGCGCCAGCAGTGACGAGGTGGGGGGAGGGCCCCAAGAGACCCAGTACTTC. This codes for CASSDEVGGGPQETQYF.

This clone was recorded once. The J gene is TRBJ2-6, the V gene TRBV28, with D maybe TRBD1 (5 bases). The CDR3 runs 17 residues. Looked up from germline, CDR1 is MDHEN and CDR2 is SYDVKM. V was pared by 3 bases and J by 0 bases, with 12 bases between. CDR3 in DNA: TGTGCCAGCAGTTTCGGCGCAGGGAACTCTGGGGCCAACGTCCTGACTTTC. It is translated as CASSFGAGNSGANVLTF.

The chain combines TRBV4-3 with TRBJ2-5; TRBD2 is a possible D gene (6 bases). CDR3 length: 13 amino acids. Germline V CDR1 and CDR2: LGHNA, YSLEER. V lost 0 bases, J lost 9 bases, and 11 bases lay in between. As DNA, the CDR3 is TGCGCCAGCAGCCAAGATGAGCGGGCACCCCAGTACTTC. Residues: CASSQDERAPQYF.

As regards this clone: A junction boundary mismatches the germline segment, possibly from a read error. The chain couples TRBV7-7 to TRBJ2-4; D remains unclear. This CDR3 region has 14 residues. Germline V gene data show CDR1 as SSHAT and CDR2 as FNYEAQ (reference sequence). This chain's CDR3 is CASSSAPAKNIQYF. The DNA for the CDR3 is TGTGCTAGCAGCTCCGCTCCGGCCAAAAACATTCAGTACTTC.

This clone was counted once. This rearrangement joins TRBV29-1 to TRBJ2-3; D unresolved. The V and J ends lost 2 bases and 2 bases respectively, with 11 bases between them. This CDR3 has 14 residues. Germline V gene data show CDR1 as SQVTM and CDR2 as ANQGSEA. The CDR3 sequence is CSVEMVTITDTQYF. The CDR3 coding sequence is TGCAGCGTTGAAATGGTGACGATCACAGATACGCAGTATTTT.

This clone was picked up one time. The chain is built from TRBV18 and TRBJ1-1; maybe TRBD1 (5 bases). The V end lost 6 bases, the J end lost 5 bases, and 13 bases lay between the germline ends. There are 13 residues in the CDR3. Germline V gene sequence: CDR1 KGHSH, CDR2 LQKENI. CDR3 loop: CASSPIGGTEAFF. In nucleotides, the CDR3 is TGTGCCAGCTCTCCAATCGGGGGGACTGAAGCTTTCTTT.

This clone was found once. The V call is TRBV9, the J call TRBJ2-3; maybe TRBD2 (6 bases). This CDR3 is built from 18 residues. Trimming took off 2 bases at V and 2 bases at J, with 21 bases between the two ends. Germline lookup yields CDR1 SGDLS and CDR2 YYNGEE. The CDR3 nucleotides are TGTGCCAGCAGCGTGGCCTCCTTACGCGGGGTGATCACAGATACGCAGTATTTT. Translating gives CASSVASLRGVITDTQYF.

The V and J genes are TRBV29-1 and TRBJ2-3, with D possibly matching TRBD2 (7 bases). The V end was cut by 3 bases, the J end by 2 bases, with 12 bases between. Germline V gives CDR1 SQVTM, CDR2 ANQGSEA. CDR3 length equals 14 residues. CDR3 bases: TGCAGCGTTGAGGGGGGGCTCGACACAGATACGCAGTATTTT. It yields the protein CSVEGGLDTDTQYF.

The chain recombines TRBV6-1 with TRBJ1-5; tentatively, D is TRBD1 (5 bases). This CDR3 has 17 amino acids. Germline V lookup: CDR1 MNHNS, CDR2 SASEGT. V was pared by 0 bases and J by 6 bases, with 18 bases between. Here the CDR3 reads CASSEALLKGMVQPQHF. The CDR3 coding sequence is TGTGCCAGCAGTGAAGCGCTTCTGAAGGGGATGGTTCAGCCCCAGCATTTT.